The clone carrying this TCR beta chain was detected ten times or more. This sample stems from a study of regulatory T cells in long-lasting Graves disease. Described time point: newly diagnosed GD, antithyroid drugs for less than 3 months. The TCR library was prepared using RNA isolated from PBMCs. Library construction for TCR beta used iRepertoire HTBI primers and Arm-PCR of CDR3 regions. Using its own MiXCR run on the multiplex PCR reads, TCRdb lists one record per CDR3 protein. Of 350,000 to 450,000 distinct CDR3 sequences listed, 15% are singletons. The sample also formed part of further work on T cells in Graves' hyperthyroidism and ophthalmopathy.

The receptor's source is a middle-aged woman with Graves disease. The starting material was peripheral blood mononuclear cells (PBMCs), obtained at new diagnosis, from a patient treated with antithyroid drugs.

The CDR3 DNA reads TGCAGTGCTAGAGGCCGAGACAGCGGCACAGATACGCAGTATTTT. As protein: CSARGRDSGTDTQYF. The chain couples TRBV20-1 to TRBJ2-3; a possible D gene is TRBD1 (5 bases). The V end was cut by 1 base, the J end by 1 base, with 12 bases between. Germline CDR1 and CDR2: DFQATT and SNEGSKA (reference sequence). This CDR3 has 15 amino acids.